Each of the 22 T cell receptor beta chains below was sequenced from the same sample in a study of CD8+ T cells in alopecia areata. It was cDNA, reverse transcribed from extracted RNA, that served as the sequencing template. Produced via immunoSEQ multiplex PCR; TCRdb's table is partial and in-frame only. Of 150,000 or so clones in the sample, around 50% were seen once. The sample was CD4+ T cells sorted from blood. The receptors shown here come from a human donor with alopecia areata.

This clone was counted a few times. The chain is built from TRBV5-1 and TRBJ2-7; no firm D call. The V and J ends lost 1 base and 3 bases respectively, with 2 bases between them. This CDR3 comprises 11 residues. Germline V lookup: CDR1 SGHRS, CDR2 YFSETQ. DNA for the CDR3: TGCGCCAGCAGCTTGAACTACGAGCAGTACTTC. This gives the protein CASSLNYEQYF.

This clone was observed a few times. The genes are TRBV29-1 and TRBJ2-1; D is tentatively TRBD1 or TRBD2 (6 bases each). This CDR3 is 14 amino acids long. CDR1 SQVTM and CDR2 ANQGSEA come from the germline V gene. Trimming pared 7 bases from V and 4 bases from J, leaving 17 bases between. CDR3 in amino acids: CSAIRQEGYNEQFF. The CDR3 DNA follows: TGCAGCGCCATTCGACAGGAGGGGTACAATGAGCAGTTCTTC.

The gene calls are TRBV29-1 and TRBJ2-5, with D maybe TRBD2 (7 bases). Trimming removed 6 bases at V and 3 bases at J, with 17 bases between. The CDR3 contains 14 residues. Germline-derived CDR1 and CDR2 are SQVTM and ANQGSEA. The DNA for the CDR3 is TGCAGCGTCGGGGAGGGGGTACCAGAAGAGACCCAGTACTTC. This codes for CSVGEGVPEETQYF.

V is TRBV11-3 and J is TRBJ2-5; 8 bases agree with TRBD1. V trimming: 5 bases; J trimming: 6 bases; junction bases outside the gene matches: 5. The germline CDR1 and CDR2 sequences are SGHNT and YENEEA. The CDR3 sequence is 13 residues long. This CDR3 is CASSTRQGQTQYF. CDR3 coding DNA: TGTGCCAGCAGCACCCGACAGGGGCAGACCCAGTACTTC.

The chain uses TRBV29-1 and TRBJ2-7; the D gene is possibly TRBD1 (6 bases). V was cut by 6 bases and J by 0 bases, with 15 bases left in between. The germline gives CDR1 SQVTM, CDR2 ANQGSEA. This CDR3 comprises 14 residues. CDR3 residues: CSVSLTGSSYEQYF. The DNA of the CDR3 is TGCAGCGTATCCCTTACAGGGAGCTCCTACGAGCAGTACTTC.

In its sample, this clone was seen a few times. The chain recombines TRBV5-1 with TRBJ1-1, with unresolved D. The ends were cut back, 0 bases at V and 0 bases at J, with 3 bases in the middle. Germline CDR1 reads SGHRS; CDR2 reads YFSETQ. This CDR3 has 13 amino acids. CDR3 nucleotides: TGCGCCAGCAGCTTGGGCATGAACACTGAAGCTTTCTTT. As protein: CASSLGMNTEAFF. Filled out from reference TRBV5-1 and TRBJ1-1, the complete variable domain reads KAGVTQTPRYLIKTRGQQVTLSCSPISGHRSVSWYQQTPGQGLQFLFEYFSETQRNKGNFPGRFSGRQFSNSRSEMNVSTLELGDSALYLCASSLGMNTEAFFGQGTRLTVV.

This clone was seen only a few times. Other nucleotide sequences in the sample specify the same CDR3. The chain uses TRBV7-2 and TRBJ2-3; D not certain. V lost 1 base and J 3 bases, leaving 5 bases between the germline ends. Germline CDR1 reads SGHTA; CDR2 reads FQGNSA. CDR3 length equals 13 residues. The CDR3 protein is CASSLGWTDTQYF. The CDR3 coding sequence is TGTGCCAGCAGCTTAGGGTGGACAGATACGCAGTATTTT.

The V call is TRBV29-1, the J call TRBJ2-7; either TRBD1 or TRBD2 may fit D (5 bases each). V was shortened by 7 bases and J by 3 bases, with 25 bases between the two germline ends. The CDR3 extends over 16 amino acids. Looked up from germline, CDR1 is SQVTM and CDR2 is ANQGSEA. The chain's CDR3 is CSASRPSGPRNYEQYF. The DNA for the CDR3 is TGCAGCGCCTCCCGCCCATCGGGACCGAGAAACTACGAGCAGTACTTC.

V usage is TRBV30 and J usage is TRBJ1-1; no clear D gene. This CDR3 comprises 12 residues. Trimming removed 1 base from V and 5 bases from J, with 8 bases in between. Germline V CDR1 and CDR2: GTSNPN, SVGIG (reference sequence). The CDR3 DNA is TGTGCCTGGAGTGAGATTATGACTGAAGCTTTCTTT. The encoded protein is CAWSEIMTEAFF.

This chain joins TRBV29-1 and TRBJ2-5, with D tentatively TRBD1 or TRBD2 (5 bases each). Trimming took 0 bases from V and 3 from J, leaving 11 bases between them. The CDR3 runs to 14 residues. CDR1 is SQVTM and CDR2 is ANQGSEA in the germline V gene. In nucleotides, the CDR3 is TGCAGCGTTGAAGATGGGGGTCTGAAAGAGACCCAGTACTTC. Translated, it gives CSVEDGGLKETQYF.

In its sample, this clone was seen a few times. V and J are TRBV5-1 and TRBJ2-3; the match to TRBD1 covers 7 bases. The junction had 11 bases not matched to a gene; V was cut back by 4 bases and J by 6 bases. Germline CDR1 and CDR2: SGHRS and YFSETQ. CDR3 length: 15 amino acids. The CDR3 loop reads CASSQPRQGFDTQYF. The CDR3 DNA reads TGCGCCAGCAGCCAGCCGCGACAGGGCTTCGATACGCAGTATTTT.

This clone came up a few times. The chain links TRBV18 to TRBJ2-1; 10 bases match TRBD2. Germline CDR1 and CDR2: KGHSH and LQKENI. Unmatched junction bases numbered 7, after V lost 0 bases and J lost 8 bases. The CDR3 extends over 16 amino acids. CDR3 in amino acids: CASSPPLLAGFHEQFF. The CDR3, as DNA: TGTGCCAGCTCACCACCGCTACTAGCGGGATTCCATGAGCAGTTCTTC.

There are a few counts of this clone. This chain uses TRBV29-1 with TRBJ2-1; D might be TRBD2 (6 bases). The CDR3 spans 12 residues. The V end was cut by 4 bases, the J end by 8 bases, with 12 bases between. Germline V gene data show CDR1 as SQVTM and CDR2 as ANQGSEA. The CDR3 DNA sequence: TGCAGCGTTGTCTCGGGGGTCGATGAGCAGTTCTTC. It codes for CSVVSGVDEQFF.

This chain uses TRBV5-1 with TRBJ1-1, with D possibly matching TRBD1 (6 bases). The germline V gene encodes CDR1 SGHRS and CDR2 YFSETQ. Trimming pared 6 bases from V and 3 bases from J, leaving 21 bases between. This CDR3 spans 16 amino acids. CDR3 DNA: TGCGCCAGCACAAGAGTGGGGGGGCCGCGCGACACTGAAGCTTTCTTT. Amino acid sequence: CASTRVGGPRDTEAFF.

The rearrangement uses TRBV29-1 and TRBJ2-3; TRBD2 agrees at 14 bases. The CDR3 length is 17 residues. Unmatched junction bases numbered 8, after V lost 4 bases and J lost 2 bases. Germline loops: CDR1 SQVTM, CDR2 ANQGSEA. CDR3 bases: TGCAGCGTTGCGGGTGGGACTAGCGGGAGTATCACAGATACGCAGTATTTT. Translation gives CSVAGGTSGSITDTQYF.

CDR3 nucleotides: TGTGCCAGCAGTGGAGGACTAGCGCTTTCCGGGGAGCTGTTTTTT. Encoded protein: CASSGGLALSGELFF. This chain links TRBV6-1 with TRBJ2-2; 9 positions agree with TRBD2. The CDR3 length is 15 residues. The V gene's germline CDR1 is MNHNS and CDR2 SASEGT. Germline trimming cut 4 bases from V and 6 bases from J; bases unmatched to any gene: 6.

This clone occurred a few times. The rearrangement joins TRBV7-2 to TRBJ1-1; no clear D gene. Germline values: CDR1 SGHTA, CDR2 FQGNSA. The CDR3 extends over 14 amino acids. The ends were cut back, 2 bases at V and 1 base at J, with 8 bases in the middle. CDR3 sequence (DNA): TGTGCCAGCAGCTTAAGTCATTCGAACACTGAAGCTTTCTTT. Translation gives CASSLSHSNTEAFF.

The CDR3 here is CAWSSGTWGAETEAFF. The CDR3 coding sequence is TGTGCCTGGAGTAGTGGGACGTGGGGGGCAGAGACTGAAGCTTTCTTT. V gene TRBV30 combines with J gene TRBJ1-1, with D possibly TRBD1 on 6 matching bases. Germline lookup yields CDR1 GTSNPN and CDR2 SVGIG (reference sequence). CDR3 length: 16 residues. V lost 2 bases and J 5 bases, leaving 21 bases between the germline ends. The full variable domain, with the rest looked up from reference TRBV30 and TRBJ1-1, is SQTIHQWPATLVQPVGSPLSLECTVEGTSNPNLYWYRQAAGRGLQLLFYSVGIGQISSEVPQNLSASRPQDRQFILSSKKLLLSDSGFYLCAWSSGTWGAETEAFFGQGTRLTVV.

The genes are TRBV7-8 and TRBJ2-1; D is possibly TRBD2 (6 bases). V was clipped by 0 bases and J by 4 bases, with 16 bases between them. Germline CDR1 is SGHVS and CDR2 is FQNEAQ. The CDR3 runs to 17 residues. In DNA form, the CDR3 reads TGTGCCAGCAGCTTAGCGAGGCCGGGAGCCCGATACAATGAGCAGTTCTTC. Translation: CASSLARPGARYNEQFF. The entire variable domain, with the rest obtained from reference TRBV7-8 and TRBJ2-1, is as follows: GAGVSQSPRYKVAKRGQDVALRCDPISGHVSLFWYQQALGQGPEFLTYFQNEAQLDKSGLPSDRFFAERPEGSVSTLKIQRTQQEDSAVYLCASSLARPGARYNEQFFGPGTRLTVL.

This chain connects TRBV18 to TRBJ2-1, with a possible D match to TRBD1 (6 bases). Germline values: CDR1 KGHSH, CDR2 LQKENI. Trimming stripped 5 bases from V and 8 bases from J, with 13 bases between. The CDR3 contains 13 residues. CDR3 protein: CASSTDRSDEQFF. In DNA, the CDR3 is TGTGCCAGCTCAACCGACAGGAGCGATGAGCAGTTCTTC.

This chain connects TRBV5-4 to TRBJ2-1, with D unclear. The CDR3 loop spans 15 amino acids. The V gene lost 0 bases and the J gene lost 1 base, with 8 bases spanning the gap. The germline V gene has CDR1 SGHNT and CDR2 YYREEE (reference sequence). In DNA, the CDR3 is TGTGCCAGCAGCTTGGACGGAATATCCTACAATGAGCAGTTCTTC. As protein: CASSLDGISYNEQFF.

V and J are TRBV5-1 and TRBJ2-3; D might be TRBD2 (5 bases). The CDR3 extends over 13 amino acids. V was trimmed by 2 bases and J by 6 bases, leaving 10 bases between them. Looked up from germline, CDR1 is SGHRS and CDR2 is YFSETQ. CDR3: CASSLLDLDTQYF. In DNA, the CDR3 is TGCGCCAGCAGCTTACTAGATTTGGATACGCAGTATTTT.